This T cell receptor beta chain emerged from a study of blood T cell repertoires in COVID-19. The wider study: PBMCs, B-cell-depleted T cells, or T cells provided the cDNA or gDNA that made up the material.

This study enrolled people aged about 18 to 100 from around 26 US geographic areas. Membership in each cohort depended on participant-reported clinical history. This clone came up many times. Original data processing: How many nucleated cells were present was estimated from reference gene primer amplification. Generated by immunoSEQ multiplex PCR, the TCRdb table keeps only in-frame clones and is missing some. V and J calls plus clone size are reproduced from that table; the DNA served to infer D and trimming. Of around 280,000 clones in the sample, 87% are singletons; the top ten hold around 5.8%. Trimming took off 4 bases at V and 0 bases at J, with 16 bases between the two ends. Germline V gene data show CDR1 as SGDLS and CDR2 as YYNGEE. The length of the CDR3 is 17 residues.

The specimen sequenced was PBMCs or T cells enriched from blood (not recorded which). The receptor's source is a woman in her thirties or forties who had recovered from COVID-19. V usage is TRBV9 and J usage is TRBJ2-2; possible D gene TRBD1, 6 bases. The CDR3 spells CASSRGSGPANTGELFF. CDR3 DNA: TGTGCCAGCAGCAGGGGGTCGGGCCCGGCGAACACCGGGGAGCTGTTTTTT.